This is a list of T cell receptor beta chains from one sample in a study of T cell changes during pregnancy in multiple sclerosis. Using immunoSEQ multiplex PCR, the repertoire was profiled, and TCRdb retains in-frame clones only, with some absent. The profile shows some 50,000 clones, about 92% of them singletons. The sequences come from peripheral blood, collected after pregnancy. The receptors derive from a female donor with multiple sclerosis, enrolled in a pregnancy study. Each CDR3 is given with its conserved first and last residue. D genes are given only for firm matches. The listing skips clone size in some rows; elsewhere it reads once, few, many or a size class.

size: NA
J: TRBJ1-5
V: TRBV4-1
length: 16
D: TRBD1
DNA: TGCGCCAGCAGCCCCCTGGGACAGTATAGCAATCAGCCCCAGCATTTT
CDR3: CASSPLGQYSNQPQHF

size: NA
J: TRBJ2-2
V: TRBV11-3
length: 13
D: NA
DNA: TGTGCCAGCAGCTTAAGTCGGACCGGGGAGCTGTTTTTT
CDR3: CASSLSRTGELFF

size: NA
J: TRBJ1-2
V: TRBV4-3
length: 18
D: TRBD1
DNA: TGCGCCAGCAGCCAAAAGATGGACTTGGACAGGGGGGCCTATGGCTACACCTTC
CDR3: CASSQKMDLDRGAYGYTF

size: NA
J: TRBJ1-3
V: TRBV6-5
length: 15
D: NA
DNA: TGTGCCAGCAGTTACGACAGCAGCCTTGGAAACACCATATATTTT
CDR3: CASSYDSSLGNTIYF

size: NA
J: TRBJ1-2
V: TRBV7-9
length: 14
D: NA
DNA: TGTGCCAGCAGCTCTGGTGCAGGGCCCTATGGCTACACCTTC
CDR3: CASSSGAGPYGYTF

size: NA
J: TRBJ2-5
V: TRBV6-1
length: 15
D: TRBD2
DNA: TGTGCCAGCAGTGAGACTAGCGGGGGCCAAGAGACCCAGTACTTC
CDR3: CASSETSGGQETQYF

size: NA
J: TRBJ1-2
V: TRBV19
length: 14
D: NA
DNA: TGTGCCAGTAGTACCGGGTTATTACACTATGGCTACACCTTC
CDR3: CASSTGLLHYGYTF

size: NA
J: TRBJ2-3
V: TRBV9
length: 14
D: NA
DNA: TGTGCCAGCAGCCTGAGGGCCGTTCGGGATACGCAGTATTTT
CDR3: CASSLRAVRDTQYF

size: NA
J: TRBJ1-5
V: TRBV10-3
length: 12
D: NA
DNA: TGTGCCATCGGCGGTAGCAATCAGCCCCAGCATTTT
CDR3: CAIGGSNQPQHF

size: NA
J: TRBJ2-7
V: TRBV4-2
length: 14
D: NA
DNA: TGTGCCAGCAGCCCCGAGGAGTTCTCCTACGAGCAGTACTTC
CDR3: CASSPEEFSYEQYF

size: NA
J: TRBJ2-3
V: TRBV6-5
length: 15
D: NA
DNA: TGTGCCAGCAGTTACTCAATGAATCTACGGGGTGCGCAGTATTTT
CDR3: CASSYSMNLRGAQYF

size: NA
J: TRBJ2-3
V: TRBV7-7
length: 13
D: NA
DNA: TGTGCTAGCAGCCAAGTGGGGCCAGATACGCAGTATTTT
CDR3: CASSQVGPDTQYF

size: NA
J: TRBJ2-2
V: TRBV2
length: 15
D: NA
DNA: TGTGCCAGCAGGTTTGACGACTTAAACACCGGGGAGCTGTTTTTT
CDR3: CASRFDDLNTGELFF

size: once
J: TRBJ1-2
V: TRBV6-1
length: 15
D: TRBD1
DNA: TGTGCCAGCAGGGGACCGGGACAGCTAATATATGGCTACACCTTC
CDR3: CASRGPGQLIYGYTF

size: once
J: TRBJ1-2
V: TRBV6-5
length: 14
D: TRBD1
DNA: TGTGCCAGCAGTATGGACAGGGGCGCCTATGGCTACACCTTC
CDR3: CASSMDRGAYGYTF

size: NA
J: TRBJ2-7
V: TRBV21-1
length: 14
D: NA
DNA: TGTGCCAGCAGCATAACCGGGACTGCGTTTGAGCAGTACTTC
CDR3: CASSITGTAFEQYF

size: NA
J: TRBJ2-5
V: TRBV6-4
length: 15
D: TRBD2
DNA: TGTGCCAGCAGTGCACTAGCGGGGGACCAAGAGACCCAGTACTTC
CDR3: CASSALAGDQETQYF

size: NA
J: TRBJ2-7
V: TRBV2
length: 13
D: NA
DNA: TGTGCCAGCAGCCCCGGGTCGTACTACGAGCAGTACTTC
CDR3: CASSPGSYYEQYF

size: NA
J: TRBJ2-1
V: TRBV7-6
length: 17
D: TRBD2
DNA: TGTGCCAGCAGCCCCCGGGAGGTGGCGGGGGGGGTCAGTGAGCAGTTCTTC
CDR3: CASSPREVAGGVSEQFF

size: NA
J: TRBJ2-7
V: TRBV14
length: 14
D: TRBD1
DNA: TGTGCCAGCAGCAAGACAGGGGGCTGGGACGAGCAGTACTTC
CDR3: CASSKTGGWDEQYF

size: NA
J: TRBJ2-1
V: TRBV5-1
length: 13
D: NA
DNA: TGCGCCAGCAGCTCCCGTGGAGTAAGGGAGCAGTTCTTC
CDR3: CASSSRGVREQFF

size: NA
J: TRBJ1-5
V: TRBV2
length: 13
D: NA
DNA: TGTGCCGGGGGCAGGGGTTCCAATCAGCCCCAGCATTTT
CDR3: CAGGRGSNQPQHF

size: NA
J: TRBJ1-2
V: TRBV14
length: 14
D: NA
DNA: TGTGCCAGCAGCCAGCCAGGGCCGGCCTATGGCTACACCTTC
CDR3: CASSQPGPAYGYTF

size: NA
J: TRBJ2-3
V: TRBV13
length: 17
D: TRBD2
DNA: TGTGCCAGCAGCTTGGGCCTAGCGGGGGGGACCACAGATACGCAGTATTTT
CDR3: CASSLGLAGGTTDTQYF

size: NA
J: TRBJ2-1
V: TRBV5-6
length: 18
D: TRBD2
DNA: TGTGCCAGCAGCTCGACTAGCGGGGGGACCAAAAATTACAATGAGCAGTTCTTC
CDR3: CASSSTSGGTKNYNEQFF

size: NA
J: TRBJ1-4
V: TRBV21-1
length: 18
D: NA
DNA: TGTGCCAGCAGGGACCACGGGACAGGGAAACCAACTAATGAAAAACTGTTTTTT
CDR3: CASRDHGTGKPTNEKLFF

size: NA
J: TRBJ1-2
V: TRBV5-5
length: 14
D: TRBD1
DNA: TGTGCCAGCAGCTCCGGGACAGGACCCTACGGCTACACCTTC
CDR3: CASSSGTGPYGYTF

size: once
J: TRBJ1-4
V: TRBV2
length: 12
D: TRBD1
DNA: TGTGCCAGCAGGGGACAGGGGGAAAAACTGTTTTTT
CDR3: CASRGQGEKLFF

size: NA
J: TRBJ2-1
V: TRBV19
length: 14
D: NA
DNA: TGTGCCAGTAGTACAGGGGCGGTCCACAATGAGCAGTTCTTC
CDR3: CASSTGAVHNEQFF

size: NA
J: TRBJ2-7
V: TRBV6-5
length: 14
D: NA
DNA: TGTGCCAGCAGTTACTCGTATAGCTCCTACGAGCAGTACTTC
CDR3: CASSYSYSSYEQYF

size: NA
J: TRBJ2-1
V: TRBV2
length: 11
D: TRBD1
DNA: TGTGCCAGCAACCCGGGACAGGGGATCGTCTTC
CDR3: CASNPGQGIVF

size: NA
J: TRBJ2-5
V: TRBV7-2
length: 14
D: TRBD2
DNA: TGTGCCAGCAGTGGGACTAGCGGGGGGGAGACCCAGTACTTC
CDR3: CASSGTSGGETQYF

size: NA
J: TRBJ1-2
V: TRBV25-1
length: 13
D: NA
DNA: TGTGCCAGCAGTGAACGTGGGACTAGGGGCTACACCTTC
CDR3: CASSERGTRGYTF

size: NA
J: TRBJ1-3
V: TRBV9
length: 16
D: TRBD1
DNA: TGTGCCAGCAGCTCCTCCGGGACAGAGGCTGGAAACACCATATATTTT
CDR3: CASSSSGTEAGNTIYF

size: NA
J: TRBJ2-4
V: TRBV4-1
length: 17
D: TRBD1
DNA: TGCGCCAGCAGCCCGCCGGGACAGGGGGCCTCGGAAAACATTCAGTACTTC
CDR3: CASSPPGQGASENIQYF

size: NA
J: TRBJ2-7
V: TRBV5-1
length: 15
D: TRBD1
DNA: TGCGCCAGCAGCTTGGTGAGGACAGGCCTCTACGAGCAGTACTTC
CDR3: CASSLVRTGLYEQYF

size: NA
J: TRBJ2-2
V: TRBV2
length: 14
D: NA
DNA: TGTGCCAGCGCGCCAGGCGTAATGGCCGGGGAGCTGTTTTTT
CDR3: CASAPGVMAGELFF

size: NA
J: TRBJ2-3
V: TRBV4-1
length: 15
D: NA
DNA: TGCGCCAGCAGCCAAGATCCGGGGGGCGCGGATACGCAGTATTTT
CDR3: CASSQDPGGADTQYF

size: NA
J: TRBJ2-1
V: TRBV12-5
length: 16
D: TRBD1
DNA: TGTGCTAGTGGTTTGGTACGGGGGACAGGGTACGATGAGCAGTTCTTC
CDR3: CASGLVRGTGYDEQFF

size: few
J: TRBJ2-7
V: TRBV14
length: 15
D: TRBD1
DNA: TGTGCCAGCAGCCGGATGGGACAGGGGGCGTACGAGCAGTACTTC
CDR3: CASSRMGQGAYEQYF

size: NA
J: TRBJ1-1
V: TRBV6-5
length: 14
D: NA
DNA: TGTGCCAGCAGCGCCGACTTTGTGTGGACTGAAGCTTTCTTT
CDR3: CASSADFVWTEAFF

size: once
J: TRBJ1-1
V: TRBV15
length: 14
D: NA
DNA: TGTGCCACCAGCAGAGAGTGGCAGAACACTGAAGCTTTCTTT
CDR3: CATSREWQNTEAFF

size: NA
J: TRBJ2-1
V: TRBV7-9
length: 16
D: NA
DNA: TGTGCCAGCGCCATGGGGGGGGGCGGGCCCTACAATGAGCAGTTCTTC
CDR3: CASAMGGGGPYNEQFF

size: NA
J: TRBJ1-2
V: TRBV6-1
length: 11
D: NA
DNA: TGTGCCAGCAGGGACAGCTATGGCTACACCTTC
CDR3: CASRDSYGYTF

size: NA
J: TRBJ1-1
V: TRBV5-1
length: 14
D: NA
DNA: TGCGCCAGCAGCTTTGACGGGGAGGACACTGAAGCTTTCTTT
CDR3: CASSFDGEDTEAFF

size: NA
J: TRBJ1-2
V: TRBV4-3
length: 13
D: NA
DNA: TGCGCCAGCAGCCAAGGAGGGAACTATGGCTACACCTTC
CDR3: CASSQGGNYGYTF

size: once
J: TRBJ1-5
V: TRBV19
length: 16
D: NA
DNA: TGTGCCAGTAGTATAGGCGCCGGGCGGGAGAACCAGCCCCAGCATTTT
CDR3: CASSIGAGRENQPQHF

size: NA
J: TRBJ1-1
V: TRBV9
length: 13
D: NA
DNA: TGTGCCAGCAGCAGAACAGGCGCAACCGAAGCTTTCTTT
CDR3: CASSRTGATEAFF

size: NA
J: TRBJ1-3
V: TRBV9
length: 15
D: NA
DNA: TGTGCCAGCAGCGGGGGAACAGGGTCTGGAAACACCATATATTTT
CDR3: CASSGGTGSGNTIYF

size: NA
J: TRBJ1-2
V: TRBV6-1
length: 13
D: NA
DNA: TGTGCCAGCAGTGAGAGGCCGGAACGGGGCTACACCTTC
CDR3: CASSERPERGYTF

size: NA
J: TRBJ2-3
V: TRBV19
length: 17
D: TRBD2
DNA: TGTGCCAGTAGTGGTCCCGGACTAGCGGCTAGCACAGATACGCAGTATTTT
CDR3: CASSGPGLAASTDTQYF

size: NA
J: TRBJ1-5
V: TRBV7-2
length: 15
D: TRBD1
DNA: TGTGCCAGCAGCTTATGGGGACAGACCAATCAGCCCCAGCATTTT
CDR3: CASSLWGQTNQPQHF

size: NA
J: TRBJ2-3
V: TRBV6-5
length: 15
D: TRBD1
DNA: TGTGCCAGCAGTCAACGGACAGGGGTGACAGATACGCAGTATTTT
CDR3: CASSQRTGVTDTQYF

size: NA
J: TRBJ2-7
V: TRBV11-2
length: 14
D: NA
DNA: TGTGCCAGCAGCTTAGGCAGGGGCTCTTACGAGCAGTACTTC
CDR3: CASSLGRGSYEQYF